The entry that follows covers one T cell receptor beta chain sequence. What it recognizes is unknown. This record belongs to a study of stem cell transplantation in POMP-related autoinflammatory disease. Study details: Before transplant: CD4+ naive skewing, low CD8+ proportions, reduced cytokine secretion. Through one year post-transplant, neutrophils and platelets were 100% of graft donor origin. Study-wide results and caveats: Unique TRB V-J gene pairings were limited in number in patients with PRAID. In patients with PRAID, every analyzed T-cell subset tended to show lower diversity and higher clonality.

This CDR3 comprises 14 residues. Germline-derived CDR1 and CDR2 are SQVTM and ANQGSEA. The ends were cut back, 2 bases at V and 3 bases at J, with 14 bases in the middle. Sequencing was performed with immunoSEQ multiplex PCR; in TCRdb, only in-frame clones are kept and a portion is missing. Of tens of thousands of clones listed, roughly 91% are singletons. The sequencing here drew on CD4+ T cells from PBMCs, taken after stem cell transplantation. This TCR derives from a human patient with POMP-related autoinflammation and immune dysregulation (PRAID). Some T cells may have originated in the graft donor. The chain has TRBV29-1 and TRBJ2-7; D tentatively fits TRBD1 or TRBD2 (6 bases each). Written as DNA, the CDR3 is TGCAGCGTTGAAACGACAGGAGGGAGCTACGAGCAGTACTTC. It encodes CSVETTGGSYEQYF.